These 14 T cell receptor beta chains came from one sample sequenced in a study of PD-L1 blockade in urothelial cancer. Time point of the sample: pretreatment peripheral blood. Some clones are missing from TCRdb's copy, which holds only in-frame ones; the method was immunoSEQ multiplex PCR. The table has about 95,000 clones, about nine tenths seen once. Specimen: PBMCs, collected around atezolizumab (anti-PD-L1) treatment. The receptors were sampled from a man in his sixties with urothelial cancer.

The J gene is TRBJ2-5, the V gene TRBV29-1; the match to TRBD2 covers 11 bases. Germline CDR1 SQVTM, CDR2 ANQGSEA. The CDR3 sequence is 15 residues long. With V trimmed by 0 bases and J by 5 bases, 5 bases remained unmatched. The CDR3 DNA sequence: TGCAGCGTTGAAGATCGTAGCGGGGGGGCGGAGACCCAGTACTTC. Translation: CSVEDRSGGAETQYF.

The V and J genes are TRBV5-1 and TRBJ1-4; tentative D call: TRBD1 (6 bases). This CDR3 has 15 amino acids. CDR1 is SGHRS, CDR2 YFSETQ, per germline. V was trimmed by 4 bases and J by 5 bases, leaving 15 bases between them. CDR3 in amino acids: CASSTFRGPNEKLFF. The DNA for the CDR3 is TGCGCCAGCAGCACCTTCAGGGGCCCGAATGAAAAACTGTTTTTT.

The CDR3 region is CSVERSKRLAGSYNEQFF. In DNA, the CDR3 is TGCAGCGTTGAAAGATCGAAGCGGCTAGCGGGGTCCTACAATGAGCAGTTCTTC. The V call is TRBV29-1, the J call TRBJ2-1, with 9 bases identical to TRBD2. With V trimmed by 2 bases and J by 1 base, 12 bases remained unmatched. This CDR3 spans 18 amino acids. Germline loops: CDR1 SQVTM, CDR2 ANQGSEA.

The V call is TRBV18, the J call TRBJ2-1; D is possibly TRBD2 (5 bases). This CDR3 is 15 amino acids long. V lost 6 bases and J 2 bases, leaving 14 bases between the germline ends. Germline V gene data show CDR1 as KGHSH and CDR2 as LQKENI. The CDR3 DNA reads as TGTGCCAGCTCGGCGGGCAGCGGTACCTACAATGAGCAGTTCTTC. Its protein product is CASSAGSGTYNEQFF.

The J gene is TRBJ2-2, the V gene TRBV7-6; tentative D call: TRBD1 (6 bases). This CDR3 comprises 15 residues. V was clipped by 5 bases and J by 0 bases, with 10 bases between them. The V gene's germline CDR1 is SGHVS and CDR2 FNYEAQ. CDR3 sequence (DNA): TGTGCCAGCAGCCCACAGGGCACGAACACCGGGGAGCTGTTTTTT. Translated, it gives CASSPQGTNTGELFF.

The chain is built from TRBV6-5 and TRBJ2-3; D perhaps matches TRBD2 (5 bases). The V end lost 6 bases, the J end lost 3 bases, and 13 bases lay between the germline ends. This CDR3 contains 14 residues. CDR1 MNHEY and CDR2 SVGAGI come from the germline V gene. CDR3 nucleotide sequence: TGTGCCAGCAGGCCGGGATTTTCGACAGATACGCAGTATTTT. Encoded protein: CASRPGFSTDTQYF.

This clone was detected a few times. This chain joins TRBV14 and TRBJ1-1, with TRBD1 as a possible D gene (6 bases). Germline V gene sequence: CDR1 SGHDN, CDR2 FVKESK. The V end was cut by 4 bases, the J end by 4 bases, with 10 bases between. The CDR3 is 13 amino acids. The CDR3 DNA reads TGTGCCAGCAGCCGGACAGTGTTCACTGAAGCTTTCTTT. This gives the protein CASSRTVFTEAFF.

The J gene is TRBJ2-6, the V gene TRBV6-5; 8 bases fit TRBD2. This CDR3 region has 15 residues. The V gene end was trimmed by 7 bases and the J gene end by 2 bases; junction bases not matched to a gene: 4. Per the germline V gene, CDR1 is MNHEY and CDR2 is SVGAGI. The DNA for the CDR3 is TGTGCCAGCAATGACGGGGGGGCTGGGGCCAACGTCCTGACTTTC. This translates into CASNDGGAGANVLTF.

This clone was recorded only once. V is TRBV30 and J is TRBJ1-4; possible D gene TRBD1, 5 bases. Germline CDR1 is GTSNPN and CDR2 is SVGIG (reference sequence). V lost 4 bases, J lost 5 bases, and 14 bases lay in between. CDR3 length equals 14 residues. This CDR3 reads CAWILAGGNEKLFF. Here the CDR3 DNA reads TGTGCCTGGATCTTGGCGGGGGGGAATGAAAAACTGTTTTTT. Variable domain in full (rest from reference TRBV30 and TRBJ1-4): SQTIHQWPATLVQPVGSPLSLECTVEGTSNPNLYWYRQAAGRGLQLLFYSVGIGQISSEVPQNLSASRPQDRQFILSSKKLLLSDSGFYLCAWILAGGNEKLFFGSGTQLSVL.

This CDR3 reads CASRKGTVSNQPQHF. For the CDR3, the DNA is TGTGCCAGCAGGAAAGGGACAGTAAGCAATCAGCCCCAGCATTTT. The chain is built from TRBV27 and TRBJ1-5, with 7 nucleotides matching TRBD1. The CDR3 extends over 15 amino acids. The ends lost 6 bases at V and 1 base at J; junction bases unmatched: 6. Germline V CDR1 and CDR2: MNHEY, SMNVEV (reference sequence).

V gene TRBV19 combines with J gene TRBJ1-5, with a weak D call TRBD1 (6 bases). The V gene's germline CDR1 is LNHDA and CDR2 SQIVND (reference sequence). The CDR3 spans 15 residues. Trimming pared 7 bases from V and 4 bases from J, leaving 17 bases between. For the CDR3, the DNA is TGTGCCAGTATCCGGACAGCAAACCTTAATCAGCCCCAGCATTTT. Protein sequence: CASIRTANLNQPQHF.

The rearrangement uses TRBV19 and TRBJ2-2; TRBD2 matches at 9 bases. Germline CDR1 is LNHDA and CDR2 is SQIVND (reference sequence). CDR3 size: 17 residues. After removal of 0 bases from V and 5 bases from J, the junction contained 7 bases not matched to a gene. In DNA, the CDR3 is TGTGCCAGTAGTATAGATTGGCTGGCGGGGGGGACCGGGGAGCTGTTTTTT. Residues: CASSIDWLAGGTGELFF.

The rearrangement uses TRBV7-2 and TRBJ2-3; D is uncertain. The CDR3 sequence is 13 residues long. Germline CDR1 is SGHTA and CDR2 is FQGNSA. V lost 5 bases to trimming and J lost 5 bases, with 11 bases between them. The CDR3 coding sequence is TGTGCCAGCAGCCCCCGGTTGGTAGATACGCAGTATTTT. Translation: CASSPRLVDTQYF.

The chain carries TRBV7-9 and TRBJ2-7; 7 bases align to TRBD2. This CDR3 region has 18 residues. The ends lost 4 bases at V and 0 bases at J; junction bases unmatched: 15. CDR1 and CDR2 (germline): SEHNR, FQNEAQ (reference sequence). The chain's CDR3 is CASSSPRLSSGSSYEQYF. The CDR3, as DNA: TGTGCCAGCAGCTCTCCCCGCCTATCTAGCGGAAGCTCCTACGAGCAGTACTTC. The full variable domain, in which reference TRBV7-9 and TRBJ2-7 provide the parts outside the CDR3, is DTGVSQNPRHKITKRGQNVTFRCDPISEHNRLYWYRQTLGQGPEFLTYFQNEAQLEKSRLLSDRFSAERPKGSFSTLEIQRTEQGDSAMYLCASSSPRLSSGSSYEQYFGPGTRLTVT.